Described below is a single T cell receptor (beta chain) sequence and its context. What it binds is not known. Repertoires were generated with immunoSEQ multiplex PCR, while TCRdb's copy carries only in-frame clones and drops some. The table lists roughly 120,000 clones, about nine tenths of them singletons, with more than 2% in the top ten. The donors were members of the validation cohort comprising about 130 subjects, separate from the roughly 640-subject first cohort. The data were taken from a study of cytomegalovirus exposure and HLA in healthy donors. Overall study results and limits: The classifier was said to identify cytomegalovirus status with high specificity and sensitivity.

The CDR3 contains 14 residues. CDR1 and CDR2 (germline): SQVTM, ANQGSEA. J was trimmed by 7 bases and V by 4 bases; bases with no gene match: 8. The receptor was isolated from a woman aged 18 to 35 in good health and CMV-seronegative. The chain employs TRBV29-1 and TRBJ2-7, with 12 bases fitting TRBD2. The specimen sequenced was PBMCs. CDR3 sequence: CSVGRLAGVGEQYF. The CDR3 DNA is TGCAGCGTTGGACGACTAGCGGGAGTCGGGGAGCAGTACTTC.